Each of the 32 T cell receptor beta chains below was sequenced from the same sample in a study of OX40 agonist ivuxolimab in advanced cancers. Repertoires were generated with immunoSEQ multiplex PCR, while TCRdb's copy carries only in-frame clones and drops some. The repertoire holds under 45,000 clones, with 70% to 90% as singletons. This sample comprised CD4+ or CD8+ T cells sorted from blood, obtained in a trial of the OX40 agonist ivuxolimab. These receptors all stem from an adult with an advanced solid tumor such as melanoma, head and neck, liver or kidney cancer.

This chain connects TRBV5-3 to TRBJ2-3; D gene unclear. Being an ORF, TRBV5-3 has a function that is uncertain. With 1 base removed from V and 7 bases from J, the gap between germline ends came to 16 bases. The CDR3 extends over 15 amino acids. CDR3 amino acids: CARSLNPGAGNTQYF. Here the CDR3 DNA reads TGTGCCAGAAGCTTGAATCCAGGAGCTGGGAATACGCAGTATTTT.

J is TRBJ1-1 and V is TRBV21-1; TRBD1, as called in the table, went unchecked against the DNA. TRBV21-1 is a documented pseudogene. This CDR3 has 15 amino acids. CDR3 sequence: CASSKNSGMNTEAFF. The CDR3 bases are TGTGCCAGCAGCAAAAATTCAGGGATGAACACTGAAGCTTTCTTT.

The chain links TRBV11-3 to TRBJ2-5, with no clear D. The CDR3 contains 11 residues. The V end was cut by 1 base, the J end by 11 bases, with 8 bases between. The germline gives CDR1 SGHNT, CDR2 YENEEA. This CDR3 is CASSLAGEQYF. The DNA for the CDR3 is TGTGCCAGCAGCTTAGCGGGTGAGCAGTACTTC.

The V call is TRBV28, the J call TRBJ1-2, with D uncertain. This CDR3 has 11 amino acids. With 7 bases removed from V and 3 bases from J, the gap between germline ends came to 6 bases. Germline V gives CDR1 MDHEN, CDR2 SYDVKM. The CDR3 protein is CASKKDYGYTF. In DNA, the CDR3 is TGTGCCAGCAAAAAGGACTATGGCTACACCTTC.

The chain joins TRBV7-3 to TRBJ2-7; 8 nucleotides line up with TRBD1. This CDR3 has 15 amino acids. The ends lost 5 bases at V and 6 bases at J; junction bases unmatched: 12. The germline V gene encodes CDR1 SGHTA and CDR2 FQGTGA. CDR3 coding DNA: TGTGCCAGCAGCCCGGCTAGGACAGGGTTCTCCGAGCAGTACTTC. Translation gives CASSPARTGFSEQYF.

This chain links TRBV5-1 with TRBJ1-1, with D possibly TRBD1 on 6 matching bases. The ends were cut back, 1 base at V and 1 base at J, with 11 bases in the middle. Germline CDR1 is SGHRS and CDR2 is YFSETQ. The CDR3 loop spans 15 amino acids. The CDR3 reads CASSLSPTGNTEAFF. DNA for the CDR3: TGCGCCAGCAGCTTGTCCCCGACAGGGAACACTGAAGCTTTCTTT.

This sequence joins TRBV10-2 and TRBJ2-7, with 7 bases aligning to TRBD1. V shed 4 bases, J shed 2 bases, and the junction held 11 bases outside the gene matches. Germline assignment: CDR1 WSHSY and CDR2 SAAADI. This CDR3 is 16 amino acids long. This CDR3 reads CASSAQGVGVPYEQYF. CDR3 sequence (DNA): TGCGCCAGCAGTGCCCAGGGGGTAGGGGTGCCCTACGAGCAGTACTTC.

The chain employs TRBV7-9 and TRBJ2-1, with D tentatively TRBD1 (5 bases). Germline assignment: CDR1 SEHNR and CDR2 FQNEAQ (reference sequence). The V end lost 1 base, the J end lost 9 bases, and 7 bases lay between the germline ends. The CDR3 loop spans 12 amino acids. CDR3 sequence: CASSLDRPEQFF. Here the CDR3 DNA reads TGTGCCAGCAGCTTAGACAGGCCTGAGCAGTTCTTC.

The chain carries TRBV7-8 and TRBJ1-2, with 9 bases that match TRBD1. The germline CDR1 and CDR2 sequences are SGHVS and FQNEAQ. CDR3 size: 16 residues. V lost 4 bases, J lost 6 bases, and 12 bases stayed unmatched. CDR3 bases: TGTGCCAGCAGCTCTCTTTTGGGACAGGGAATTAATGGCTACACCTTC. It specifies CASSSLLGQGINGYTF.

CDR3 sequence reads: CAWSRAYEQYF. The CDR3 coding sequence is TGTGCCTGGAGTAGGGCCTACGAGCAGTACTTC. The chain uses TRBV30 and TRBJ2-7, with no clear D. CDR3 length: 11 residues. CDR1 and CDR2 (germline): GTSNPN, SVGIG (reference sequence). With 2 bases removed from V and 2 bases from J, the gap between germline ends came to 4 bases. The whole variable domain, remainder taken from reference TRBV30 and TRBJ2-7, is SQTIHQWPATLVQPVGSPLSLECTVEGTSNPNLYWYRQAAGRGLQLLFYSVGIGQISSEVPQNLSASRPQDRQFILSSKKLLLSDSGFYLCAWSRAYEQYFGPGTRLTVT.

This clone was recorded once. The chain links TRBV30 to TRBJ2-3; TRBD1 agrees at 9 bases. The length of the CDR3 is 12 residues. Germline CDR1 GTSNPN, CDR2 SVGIG (reference sequence). Trimming at V came to 8 bases and at J to 6 bases, leaving 6 bases not matched to a gene. CDR3 nucleotide sequence: TGTGCCGGGGACAGGGTGATGGATACGCAGTATTTT. Amino acid sequence: CAGDRVMDTQYF.

The chain carries TRBV10-1 and TRBJ2-5; 7 nucleotides align to TRBD1. This CDR3 is built from 16 residues. After removal of 8 bases from V and 2 bases from J, the junction contained 14 bases not matched to a gene. Per germline, CDR1 WNHNN and CDR2 SYGVQD (reference sequence). CDR3 amino acids: CASQMKRGGRQETQYF. Written as DNA, the CDR3 is TGCGCCAGCCAGATGAAGAGAGGGGGCCGGCAAGAGACCCAGTACTTC.

This sequence joins TRBV5-1 and TRBJ1-4, with TRBD1 as a possible D gene (6 bases). Per the germline V gene, CDR1 is SGHRS and CDR2 is YFSETQ. With 0 bases removed from V and 5 bases from J, the gap between germline ends came to 14 bases. The CDR3 runs to 16 residues. Written as DNA, the CDR3 is TGCGCCAGCAGCTTGGCCAGAGACAGGACAAATGAAAAACTGTTTTTT. This encodes CASSLARDRTNEKLFF. The whole variable domain, filled in from reference TRBV5-1 and TRBJ1-4, reads KAGVTQTPRYLIKTRGQQVTLSCSPISGHRSVSWYQQTPGQGLQFLFEYFSETQRNKGNFPGRFSGRQFSNSRSEMNVSTLELGDSALYLCASSLARDRTNEKLFFGSGTQLSVL.

This chain uses TRBV5-4 with TRBJ1-1, with D uncertain. The CDR3 is made up of 16 amino acids. V dropped 0 bases and J dropped 0 bases, with 12 bases sitting between them. The germline V gene encodes CDR1 SGHNT and CDR2 YYREEE (reference sequence). CDR3: CASSLGFPTMNTEAFF. The CDR3 DNA is TGTGCCAGCAGCTTGGGTTTTCCCACCATGAACACTGAAGCTTTCTTT. Drawing the rest from reference TRBV5-4 and TRBJ1-1, the complete variable domain is ETGVTQSPTHLIKTRGQQVTLRCSSQSGHNTVSWYQQALGQGPQFIFQYYREEENGRGNFPPRFSGLQFPNYSSELNVNALELDDSALYLCASSLGFPTMNTEAFFGQGTRLTVV.

The chain couples TRBV6-6 to TRBJ2-7, with 9 nucleotides matching TRBD2. This CDR3 is built from 15 residues. Germline loops: CDR1 MNHNY, CDR2 SVGAGI (reference sequence). With 0 bases clipped from V and 5 bases from J, the junction kept 5 bases outside the gene matches. CDR3 residues: CASSYSTSGKHEQYF. CDR3 DNA: TGTGCCAGCAGTTACTCGACTAGCGGTAAGCACGAGCAGTACTTC.

A remark on this clone: The junction differs from germline at one of its ends, possibly a read error. The chain carries TRBV18 and TRBJ2-3, with 7 bases identical to TRBD1. There are 14 residues in the CDR3. Germline V gene sequence: CDR1 KGHSH, CDR2 LQKENI. The CDR3 region has the DNA TGTGCCAGCTCACCCCAAGGGGGCACAGATGCGCAGTATTTT. As protein: CASSPQGGTDAQYF.

V gene TRBV20-1 combines with J gene TRBJ2-7; no clear D. The length of the CDR3 is 11 residues. The ends were cut back, 5 bases at V and 4 bases at J, with 9 bases in the middle. The V gene's germline CDR1 is DFQATT and CDR2 SNEGSKA (reference sequence). The DNA for the CDR3 is TGCAGTGCTCAGGAGCAGTACGAGCAGTACTTC. This encodes CSAQEQYEQYF.

The count of this clone is one. The chain combines TRBV11-3 with TRBJ1-5, with 10 bases that match TRBD1. Germline V lookup: CDR1 SGHNT, CDR2 YENEEA. The ends lost 0 bases at V and 4 bases at J; junction bases unmatched: 3. This CDR3 contains 16 residues. CDR3 region: CASSLEGTGENQPQHF. The CDR3 nucleotides read TGTGCCAGCAGCTTAGAGGGGACAGGGGAGAATCAGCCCCAGCATTTT.

This chain links TRBV2 with TRBJ2-5; 8 bases line up with TRBD1. J lost 5 bases, V lost 5 bases, and 10 bases had no gene match. CDR3 length: 15 residues. Looked up from germline, CDR1 is SNHLY and CDR2 is FYNNEI. The CDR3 coding sequence is TGTGCCAGCAGTCCCAGACAGGGGCCGGGGGAGACCCAGTACTTC. The encoded protein is CASSPRQGPGETQYF.

The J gene is TRBJ2-3, the V gene TRBV29-1, with 7 bases aligning to TRBD1. Germline V gene data show CDR1 as SQVTM and CDR2 as ANQGSEA. V shed 4 bases, J shed 3 bases, and the junction held 7 bases outside the gene matches. The CDR3 is made up of 14 amino acids. CDR3: CSVGFQGVTDTQYF. CDR3 coding DNA: TGCAGCGTTGGTTTCCAGGGGGTTACAGATACGCAGTATTTT.

This chain uses TRBV10-1 with TRBJ1-1; 12 bases match TRBD1. The CDR3 runs 15 residues. The trim removed 3 bases at V and 6 bases at J, leaving 5 bases unmatched. CDR1 and CDR2 (germline): WNHNN, SYGVQD (reference sequence). CDR3 DNA: TGCGCCAGCAGTGACGCGGGACAGGGGGCCTCTGAAGCTTTCTTT. Protein sequence: CASSDAGQGASEAFF.

In nucleotides, the CDR3 is TGTGCCAGAAGCTGGCGCCTTGGCCGGGGGGAGAACGGGGAGCTGTTTTTT. Translated: CARSWRLGRGENGELFF. The V and J genes are TRBV5-3 and TRBJ2-2, with 7 bases lining up with TRBD2. TRBV5-3 is noted as an ORF with a role that remains uncertain. The CDR3 runs 17 residues. With V trimmed by 3 bases and J by 7 bases, 15 bases remained unmatched.

J is TRBJ2-7 and V is TRBV7-2; no reliable D call. Trimming shortened V by 0 bases and J by 2 bases, and 2 bases separated the two germline ends. The length of the CDR3 is 12 residues. Germline assignment: CDR1 SGHTA and CDR2 FQGNSA. For the CDR3, the DNA is TGTGCCAGCAGCTTAGCCACCTACGAGCAGTACTTC. As protein: CASSLATYEQYF.

J is TRBJ1-2 and V is TRBV10-2, with a tentative D call TRBD1 (6 bases). CDR1 and CDR2 from the germline V gene are WSHSY and SAAADI. V was trimmed by 5 bases and J by 7 bases, leaving 17 bases between them. The CDR3 sequence is 14 residues long. The CDR3 protein is CASSPRPGEAGYTF. DNA for the CDR3: TGCGCCAGCAGTCCGAGGCCAGGGGAGGCTGGCTACACCTTC.

The chain employs TRBV29-1 and TRBJ2-5; D is perhaps TRBD2 (5 bases). CDR1 and CDR2 (germline): SQVTM, ANQGSEA. The CDR3 is 13 amino acids. The V and J ends lost 7 bases and 2 bases respectively, with 14 bases between them. As DNA, the CDR3 is TGCAGCGCCCGACCGGACTTTCAAGAGACCCAGTACTTC. Its translation is CSARPDFQETQYF.

V is TRBV5-8 and J is TRBJ2-7; D could derive from TRBD1 or TRBD2 (5 bases each). Germline-derived CDR1 and CDR2 are SGHTS and YDEGEE. V shed 7 bases and J shed 4 bases, with 12 bases lying between them. CDR3 length: 12 amino acids. The DNA for the CDR3 is TGTGCCAGCCGAGTCGGGGCATACGAGCAGTACTTC. Translated: CASRVGAYEQYF.

This chain joins TRBV5-1 and TRBJ2-1, with 8 bases aligning to TRBD1. Trimming removed 1 base from V and 7 bases from J; junction bases left unmatched: 7. CDR3 size: 15 residues. Germline V gives CDR1 SGHRS, CDR2 YFSETQ. The CDR3 nucleotides are TGCGCCAGCAGCTTGCGCCAGGGGGCGGGGAATGAGCAGTTCTTC. Amino acid sequence: CASSLRQGAGNEQFF.

The gene calls are TRBV19 and TRBJ2-1, with 7 positions matching TRBD2. Germline V CDR1 and CDR2: LNHDA, SQIVND (reference sequence). The junction had 9 bases not matched to a gene; V was cut back by 9 bases and J by 4 bases. This CDR3 contains 14 residues. The CDR3 DNA reads as TGTGCCAGCGTCGGGGACTACAATTACAATGAGCAGTTCTTC. Protein sequence: CASVGDYNYNEQFF.

The chain uses TRBV15 and TRBJ1-4; D is uncertain. With 0 bases removed from V and 8 bases from J, the gap between germline ends came to 7 bases. CDR1 is LNHNV, CDR2 YYDKDF, per germline (reference sequence). This CDR3 is 13 amino acids long. CDR3 DNA: TGTGCCACCAGCAGAGATGGGGAAGAAAAACTGTTTTTT. It translates to CATSRDGEEKLFF.

The genes are TRBV11-2 and TRBJ2-3; D is unclear. Per the germline V gene, CDR1 is SGHAT and CDR2 is FQNNGV. The CDR3 totals 12 residues. V was shortened by 5 bases and J by 2 bases, with 5 bases between the two germline ends. The CDR3 region has the DNA TGTGCCAGCAGCCCTAACACAGATACGCAGTATTTT. Its protein is CASSPNTDTQYF.

V usage is TRBV7-3 and J usage is TRBJ2-3; D perhaps matches TRBD2 (6 bases). The CDR3 sequence is 16 residues long. From germline, CDR1 is SGHTA and CDR2 FQGTGA. V lost 6 bases to trimming and J lost 0 bases, with 16 bases between them. In DNA form, the CDR3 reads TGTGCCAGCAGACCCCTCGGGGGTTCGAGCACAGATACGCAGTATTTT. Its protein is CASRPLGGSSTDTQYF.

This clone has just one count. The chain's CDR3 is CASGPTGLGETQYF. In DNA form, the CDR3 reads TGTGCCAGCGGACCGACAGGGTTGGGCGAGACCCAGTACTTC. The chain joins TRBV6-1 to TRBJ2-5, with 7 bases identical to TRBD1. The length of the CDR3 is 14 residues. Per germline, CDR1 MNHNS and CDR2 SASEGT. After removal of 8 bases from V and 5 bases from J, the junction contained 11 bases not matched to a gene.